In this sample, the clone carrying this T cell receptor (beta chain) turned up a few times. The target antigen is unknown. The CDR3 sequence is 16 residues long. V dropped 4 bases and J dropped 7; count of bases not matched to a gene: 12. The germline V gene has CDR1 SGHDN and CDR2 FVKESK. TCRdb independently ran MiXCR on the 5' RACE reads; one entry per CDR3 protein. The table lists 300,000 to 400,000 distinct CDR3 sequences, 6.2% of them singletons. These data belong to a study of T cells after yellow fever vaccination. Broader study findings: FACS-sorted repertoires could harbor abundant contaminating bulk-population clonotypes.

V usage is TRBV14 and J usage is TRBJ2-7; 11 bases match TRBD2. The material was PBMCs, obtained 5 days after the yellow fever booster vaccination. The receptor was derived from a man between 25 and 39 years old who received the YFV17D yellow fever vaccine. The CDR3 sequence is CASSPFSLAGGGEQYF. As DNA, the CDR3 is TGTGCCAGCAGCCCTTTCTCTCTAGCGGGAGGTGGAGAGCAGTACTTC.